This T cell receptor beta chain was obtained from a study of T cell repertoires in cytomegalovirus infection. Background on the study: TCR beta signatures that were public indicated CMV infection and matching HLA type.

The CDR3 spans 14 residues. Trimming left V 6 bases short and J 2 bases short, with 15 bases between. In germline, CDR1 is DFQATT, CDR2 SNEGSKA (reference sequence). Turning to this clonotype: The antigen is undetermined.

Points from the study as a whole: CMV carriers having the relevant HLA were flagged by cumulative public TCR beta family frequency. Clonotypes of TCR beta that were HLA-C-restricted and CMV-specific dominated the ex vivo response.

TCRdb called the reads again in MiXCR, with one record for every CDR3 protein. The sample records about 450,000 distinct CDR3 sequences, approximately 30% being singletons. The sample was PBMCs. The J gene is TRBJ2-3, the V gene TRBV20-1, with D possibly TRBD2 on 6 matching bases. This clonotype originated in a human donor in good health (CMV status not recorded). Some clones in this sample may be carry-over from other donors' samples. The CDR3 DNA follows: TGCAGTGCACGAGAGGGACTGTTCACAGATACGCAGTATTTT. This codes for CSAREGLFTDTQYF.